Presented here are 11 T cell receptor beta chains from one specimen sequenced in a study of T cell changes during pregnancy in multiple sclerosis. Sequencing was performed with immunoSEQ multiplex PCR; in TCRdb, only in-frame clones are kept and a portion is missing. Of roughly 70,000 clones listed, 91% are singletons. Sequencing used peripheral blood, obtained in the first trimester of pregnancy. These receptors originate from a female donor with multiple sclerosis, enrolled in a pregnancy study.

V gene TRBV2 combines with J gene TRBJ1-1, with D possibly matching TRBD1 (5 bases). V lost 8 bases and J lost 11, with 15 bases in between. The CDR3 has 11 residues. Per germline, CDR1 SNHLY and CDR2 FYNNEI. CDR3 in DNA: TGTGCCAGCCAAGGCGGCAGGGTGGCTTTCTTT. Protein product: CASQGGRVAFF.

The rearrangement joins TRBV19 to TRBJ1-5; D not resolved. The ends were cut back, 4 bases at V and 5 bases at J, with 9 bases in the middle. Germline V gives CDR1 LNHDA, CDR2 SQIVND (reference sequence). The CDR3 has 13 amino acids. The CDR3 reads CASSTHSDQPQHF. CDR3 DNA: TGTGCCAGTAGTACCCACAGTGATCAGCCCCAGCATTTT.

This chain joins TRBV19 and TRBJ2-3; 8 bases align to TRBD1. Germline V gene lookup returns CDR1 LNHDA and CDR2 SQIVND (reference sequence). V was pared by 5 bases and J by 0 bases, with 4 bases of the junction left unmatched. The CDR3 length is 15 residues. CDR3 amino acids: CASSVQGASTDTQYF. CDR3 nucleotides: TGTGCCAGTAGTGTCCAGGGGGCTAGCACAGATACGCAGTATTTT.

This clone was recorded a few times. This chain links TRBV29-1 with TRBJ1-1; 9 bases map to TRBD1. CDR1 and CDR2 from the germline V gene are SQVTM and ANQGSEA. The V gene end was trimmed by 6 bases and the J gene end by 4 bases; junction bases not matched to a gene: 6. The CDR3 spans 13 residues. This chain's CDR3 is CSVLTGGGTEAFF. In DNA, the CDR3 is TGCAGCGTCCTGACAGGGGGTGGCACTGAAGCTTTCTTT. The entire variable domain, with the rest obtained from reference TRBV29-1 and TRBJ1-1, is as follows: SAVISQKPSRDICQRGTSLTIQCQVDSQVTMMFWYRQQPGQSLTLIATANQGSEATYESGFVIDKFPISRPNLTFSTLTVSNMSPEDSSIYLCSVLTGGGTEAFFGQGTRLTVV.

The gene calls are TRBV6-1 and TRBJ1-1, with TRBD1 matching over 7 bases. With 3 bases clipped from V and 7 bases from J, the junction kept 5 bases outside the gene matches. This CDR3 is 13 amino acids long. The germline gives CDR1 MNHNS, CDR2 SASEGT. The CDR3 DNA sequence: TGTGCCAGCAGTGACAGGGACAGATTTGAAGCTTTCTTT. It is translated as CASSDRDRFEAFF.

The chain joins TRBV7-3 to TRBJ2-1, with TRBD1 identical over 12 bases. The CDR3 has 20 amino acids. After removal of 5 bases from V and 0 bases from J, the junction contained 14 bases not matched to a gene. CDR1 and CDR2 (germline): SGHTA, FQGTGA. In DNA, the CDR3 is TGTGCCAGCAGCAAGTTACCGGGACAGGGGGCCCAAAGCTCCTACAATGAGCAGTTCTTC. Encoded protein: CASSKLPGQGAQSSYNEQFF. Looking up the rest from reference TRBV7-3 and TRBJ2-1 gives the full variable domain: GAGVSQTPSNKVTEKGKYVELRCDPISGHTALYWYRQSLGQGPEFLIYFQGTGAADDSGLPNDRFFAVRPEGSVSTLKIQRTERGDSAVYLCASSKLPGQGAQSSYNEQFFGPGTRLTVL.

The chain is built from TRBV7-9 and TRBJ2-3, with a possible D match to TRBD2 (6 bases). Germline V gives CDR1 SEHNR, CDR2 FQNEAQ (reference sequence). Trimming shortened V by 5 bases and J by 4 bases, and 16 bases separated the two germline ends. The CDR3 consists of 15 residues. The CDR3 is CASSRGVIIADTQYF. CDR3 nucleotide sequence: TGTGCCAGCAGCCGCGGGGTCATAATCGCAGATACGCAGTATTTT. Using reference TRBV7-9 and TRBJ2-3 for the parts outside the CDR3, the full variable domain is DTGVSQNPRHKITKRGQNVTFRCDPISEHNRLYWYRQTLGQGPEFLTYFQNEAQLEKSRLLSDRFSAERPKGSFSTLEIQRTEQGDSAMYLCASSRGVIIADTQYFGPGTRLTVL.

V usage is TRBV6-4 and J usage is TRBJ1-2; tentative D call: TRBD1 (5 bases). Germline V lookup: CDR1 MRHNA, CDR2 SNTAGT. The length of the CDR3 is 13 residues. V was shortened by 9 bases and J by 3 bases, with 14 bases between the two germline ends. Here the CDR3 DNA reads TGTGCCAGGGACACCGCCCGGGACTATGGCTACACCTTC. Protein sequence: CARDTARDYGYTF.

The genes are TRBV5-4 and TRBJ2-7; the D is unclear. V lost 2 bases and J 3 bases, leaving 9 bases between the germline ends. The CDR3 spans 13 residues. The germline CDR1 and CDR2 sequences are SGHNT and YYREEE (reference sequence). The CDR3 is CASSFERDYEQYF. CDR3 sequence (DNA): TGTGCCAGCAGCTTTGAGAGAGACTACGAGCAGTACTTC.

This clone was observed a single time. V is TRBV7-2 and J is TRBJ2-1; 14 nucleotides align to TRBD2. Germline V lookup: CDR1 SGHTA, CDR2 FQGNSA. The CDR3 is 18 amino acids. With V trimmed by 4 bases and J by 4 bases, 9 bases remained unmatched. The CDR3 DNA sequence: TGTGCCAGCAGCTATAATCATAGGACTAGCGGGGGGTACAATGAGCAGTTCTTC. Translating it yields CASSYNHRTSGGYNEQFF. Based on the CDR3 plus reference TRBV7-2 and TRBJ2-1, the full variable domain is GAGVSQSPSNKVTEKGKDVELRCDPISGHTALYWYRQSLGQGLEFLIYFQGNSAPDKSGLPSDRFSAERTGGSVSTLTIQRTQQEDSAVYLCASSYNHRTSGGYNEQFFGPGTRLTVL.

This clone was seen once. This chain joins TRBV4-1 and TRBJ2-7; the D is unclear. The germline V gene has CDR1 MGHRA and CDR2 YSYEKL. The V and J ends lost 3 bases and 4 bases respectively, with 10 bases between them. The CDR3 runs 13 residues. CDR3 nucleotides: TGCGCCAGCAGCCAGGAGAGCTTATACGAGCAGTACTTC. Its translation is CASSQESLYEQYF.